This T cell receptor beta chain is drawn from a study of T cells in Graves' hyperthyroidism and ophthalmopathy. This clonotype has only a few counts. The antigen is not known. TCR beta CDR3 regions were amplified from RNA. First-round RT-PCR of the TCR CDR3 relied on the HTBI primer set. Each CDR3 protein is one row after TCRdb ran MiXCR on the multiplex PCR reads. The profile shows 480,000 or so distinct CDR3 sequences, around 43% of them singletons. Trimming stripped 3 bases from V and 0 bases from J, with 14 bases between. The CDR3 is 16 amino acids. CDR1 LNHNV and CDR2 YYDKDF come from the germline V gene (reference sequence). Uncontrolled infection, other autoimmune disease, pregnancy or lactation led to exclusion. Study results and limitations: Blood also showed most of the thyroid clonotypes that were expanded above 0.001.

The sequenced material came from peripheral blood or thyroid tissue (not recorded which). This clonotype was sampled from an adult woman with Graves' disease, either hyperthyroidism or ophthalmopathy (not recorded which). The rearrangement uses TRBV15 and TRBJ1-1, with no clear D. CDR3 region: CATSSGVTPMNTEAFF. DNA for the CDR3: TGTGCCACCAGCAGCGGGGTTACCCCCATGAACACTGAAGCTTTCTTT.